This TCR beta chain was sequenced in a study of patients and donors after allogeneic stem cell transplantation. The CDR3 is 13 residues long. The J segment lost 7 bases and the V segment lost 4 bases, leaving 5 bases of the junction unmatched. TCRdb used MiXCR to reprocess the RT-PCR reads, holding one entry per CDR3 protein. Among about 150,000 distinct CDR3 sequences listed, 30% to 45% were seen once. Sequencing used blood, either unsorted or a sorted T cell fraction (not recorded which). This TCR derives from a human donor who was either an allogeneic HSCT recipient or a stem cell or donor lymphocyte infusion donor (not recorded which). It is not recorded whose cells these are; they may come from a transplant donor. The chain carries TRBV12-3 or TRBV12-4 and TRBJ1-2, with 8 bases identical to TRBD1. The CDR3 sequence: CASSSGQGGGYTF. Written as DNA, the CDR3 is TGTGCCAGCAGTTCTGGACAGGGAGGTGGCTACACCTTC.